This T cell receptor beta chain was identified in a study of CD8 T cells in acute hepatitis C reinfection (dated by TCRdb to the early 2020s). Context from the whole study: The study profiled the TCRbeta repertoire of CD8+ T cells specific for the HCV NS3-1073 epitope during acute infection and after viral clearance. Several spontaneous resolvers contributed paired acute and follow-up samples. General findings and caveats noted by the study authors: The NS3-1073 specific repertoires were highly diverse, and diversity did not differ significantly among acute resolver, follow-up resolver and acute chronic samples. Because bulk sequencing covered only the TCRbeta chain, the alphabeta pairing of public clonotypes could not be determined. Few CDR3 sequences were shared with other epitopes, and differences in sequencing approaches may have limited exact matching. TRBV04 and TRBV06 gene families were preferentially used in all groups, and this usage was not explained by overrepresentation in the naive pool. NS3-1073 specific cells were too rare to sort in chronically infected subjects, so no follow-up repertoires exist for those subjects. Regardless of outcome, approximately 13 public clonotypes were found, and one public clonotype used V04-02/J02-02.

Trimming takes 4 bases off V and 5 bases off J; junction bases not matched to a gene: 10. Inclusive of the bounding cysteine and phenylalanine, the CDR3 is 17 residues long. The kept DNA is CDR3 alone, 51 bases in frame from the first base. CDR1 LNHDA and CDR2 SQIVND are derived from the germline V gene (reference sequence). About this clone itself: Its antigen has not been determined. No much larger clone is present one base from it, and per-base qualities are unavailable.

The time point label, read with the paper, signifies: naive CD8 control sorted from an acute-time-point sample. Enrolled in the Montreal Hepatitis C Cohort (HEPCO) in Canada, the donors were people who inject drugs, and these donors were followed every 3 months. Acute primary HCV infection was defined as a positive HCV RNA or antibody test that came after a negative test within the prior 24 weeks. Surface staining used CD3, CD8 and CD45RO antibodies, with an aqua fixable dye to exclude dead cells. The cohort also had about six subjects who developed chronic infection, defined as being HCV RNA positive at 24 weeks. Frozen stocks of peripheral blood mononuclear cells were first thawed, after which negative isolation of CD8+ T cells was carried out using the MACS CD8+ T cell Isolation Kit. A BD FACSAria II cell sorter was used to sort the cells. Genomic DNA was extracted from FACS-sorted cells, and TCRbeta chains were sequenced through the commercial immunoSEQ service. The study's processing was this. Repertoire data were analyzed with ImmunoSEQ Analyzer software v3.0 and R v3.5.1. Only productive rearrangements were analyzed, as sequences containing stop codons or out-of-frame rearrangements were removed. Simpson diversity, Shannon entropy, CDR3 length and nucleotide addition metrics were obtained from the sequencing provider. Clonotypes were grouped by frequency as dominant, sub-dominant, low or lowest abundance, and most analyses excluded clonotypes below 0.1%. A CDR3 amino acid clonotype was called public if the clonotype appeared in at least two subjects at a cumulative frequency of at least 0.5%. TCRdb mirrors the immuneACCESS table, restricted to in-frame sequences. Some clones are absent from its copies; in checked studies, under half trace to an unresolved V gene, and the reason for the others is unknown. D and trimming come from the DNA, and the V and J calls and clone size come from that table. For this sample the table gives 38,000 or so clones, of which 85% to 90% were detected only once. The ten largest make up under 0.65% of the sample.

Here the chain combines TRBV19 and TRBJ2-1; 11 bases in the junction line up with TRBD1. The clonotype was recovered from a man between 25 and 39 years old with chronic hepatitis C. Sequenced: naive CD8+ T cells from PBMCs. Per the publication, the cell subset or site label means: sorted total naive CD45RO-negative CD8+ T cells. DNA sequence: TGTGCCAGTAGTACTCATCCGGGACAGGGGGACAACAATGAGCAGTTCTTC. Its amino acids are CASSTHPGQGDNNEQFF.